This T cell receptor beta chain was identified during a study of blood T cell repertoires in COVID-19. Study-level background: The United States, Italy and Spain provided the acute and convalescent COVID-19 samples.

The cohort comprised adults aged about 18 to 100 years residing in about two dozen US areas. The authors' processing: Estimation of nucleated cell counts relied on the amplification of reference gene primers. The repertoire was sequenced with immunoSEQ multiplex PCR; TCRdb's copy has only in-frame clones and lacks some. D and trimming were read from the DNA, whereas the V and J calls and clone size are those reported in that table. The data hold a few hundred thousand clones, with under 90% observed a single time. Per germline, CDR1 MNHEY and CDR2 SMNVEV (reference sequence). V dropped 3 bases and J dropped 0 bases, with 8 bases sitting between them. The CDR3 has 14 residues.

The sequenced sample consisted of PBMCs or T cells enriched from blood (not recorded which). The receptor comes from a woman between 50 and 59 years old who had been exposed to COVID-19. The genes are TRBV27 and TRBJ1-1; D ambiguous. CDR3 amino acids: CASSFSVMNTEAFF. DNA for the CDR3: TGTGCCAGCAGTTTTTCGGTCATGAACACTGAAGCTTTCTTT.